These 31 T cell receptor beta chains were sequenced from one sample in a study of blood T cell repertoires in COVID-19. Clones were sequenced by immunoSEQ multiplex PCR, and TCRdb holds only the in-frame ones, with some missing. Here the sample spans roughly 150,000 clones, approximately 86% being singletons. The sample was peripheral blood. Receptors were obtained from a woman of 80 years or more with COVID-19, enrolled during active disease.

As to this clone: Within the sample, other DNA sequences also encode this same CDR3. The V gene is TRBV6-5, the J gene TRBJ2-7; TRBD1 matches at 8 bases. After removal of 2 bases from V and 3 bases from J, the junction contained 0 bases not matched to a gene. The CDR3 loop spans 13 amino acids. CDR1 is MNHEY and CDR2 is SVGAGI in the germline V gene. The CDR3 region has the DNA TGTGCCAGCAGTTACGGGACAGGCTACGAGCAGTACTTC. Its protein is CASSYGTGYEQYF.

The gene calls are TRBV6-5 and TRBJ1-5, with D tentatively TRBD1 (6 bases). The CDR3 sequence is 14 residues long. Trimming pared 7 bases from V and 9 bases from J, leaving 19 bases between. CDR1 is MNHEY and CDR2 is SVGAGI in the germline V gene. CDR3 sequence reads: CASTDGQWQRPQHF. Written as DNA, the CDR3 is TGTGCCAGCACCGATGGACAGTGGCAGCGGCCCCAGCATTTT.

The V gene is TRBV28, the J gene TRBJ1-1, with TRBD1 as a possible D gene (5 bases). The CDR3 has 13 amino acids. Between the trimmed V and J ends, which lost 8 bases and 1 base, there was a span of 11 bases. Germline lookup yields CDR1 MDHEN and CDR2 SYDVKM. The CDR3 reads CASRGFGNTEAFF. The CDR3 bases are TGTGCCAGCCGGGGGTTTGGGAACACTGAAGCTTTCTTT.

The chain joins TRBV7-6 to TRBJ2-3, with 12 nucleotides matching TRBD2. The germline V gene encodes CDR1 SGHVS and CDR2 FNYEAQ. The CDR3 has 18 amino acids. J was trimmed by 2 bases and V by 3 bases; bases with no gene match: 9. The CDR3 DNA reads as TGTGCCAGCAGCTTCGGCTCCGGGACTAGCGGGTTCACAGATACGCAGTATTTT. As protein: CASSFGSGTSGFTDTQYF.

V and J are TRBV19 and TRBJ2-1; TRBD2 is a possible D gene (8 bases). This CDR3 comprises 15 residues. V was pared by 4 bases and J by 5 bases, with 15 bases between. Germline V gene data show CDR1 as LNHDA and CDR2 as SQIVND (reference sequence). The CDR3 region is CASSTGTRGHNEQFF. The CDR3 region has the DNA TGTGCCAGTAGTACCGGGACTAGGGGGCACAATGAGCAGTTCTTC.

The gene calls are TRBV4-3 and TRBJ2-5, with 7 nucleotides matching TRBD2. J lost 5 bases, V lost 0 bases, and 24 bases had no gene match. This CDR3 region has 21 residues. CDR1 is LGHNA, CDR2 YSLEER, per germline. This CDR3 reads CASSQDSVGLRENPIRETQYF. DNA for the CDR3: TGCGCCAGCAGCCAAGATTCGGTGGGGTTGCGGGAGAACCCGATCCGGGAGACCCAGTACTTC.

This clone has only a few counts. The CDR3 DNA reads TGTGCCAGCAGCTTGGTCGCAGGTGACACTGAAGCTTTCTTT. It specifies CASSLVAGDTEAFF. The gene calls are TRBV5-4 and TRBJ1-1; D not resolved. Trimming cost V 0 bases and J 3 bases, with 9 bases left between them. The germline V gene encodes CDR1 SGHNT and CDR2 YYREEE (reference sequence). The CDR3 runs to 14 residues.

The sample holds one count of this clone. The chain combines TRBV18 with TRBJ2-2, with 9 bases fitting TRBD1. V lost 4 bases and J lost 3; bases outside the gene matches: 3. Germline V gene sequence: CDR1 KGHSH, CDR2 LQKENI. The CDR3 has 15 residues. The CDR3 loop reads CASSQGQGDTGELFF. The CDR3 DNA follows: TGTGCCAGCTCACAGGGACAGGGTGACACCGGGGAGCTGTTTTTT.

Here the CDR3 DNA reads TGTGCCAGCAGTTATTCCTGGGCCACAGATACGCAGTATTTT. Translated, it gives CASSYSWATDTQYF. The gene calls are TRBV6-9 and TRBJ2-3; D remains ambiguous. The CDR3 totals 14 residues. V was shortened by 0 bases and J by 2 bases, with 6 bases between the two germline ends. Germline CDR1 reads MNHGY; CDR2 reads SVAAGI.

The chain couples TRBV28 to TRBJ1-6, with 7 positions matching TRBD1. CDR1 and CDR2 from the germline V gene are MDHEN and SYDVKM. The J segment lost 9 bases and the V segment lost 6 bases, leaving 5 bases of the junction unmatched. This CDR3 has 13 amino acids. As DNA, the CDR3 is TGTGCCAGCAGGCCAGGGGGTGGTTCACCCCTCCACTTT. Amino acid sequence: CASRPGGGSPLHF.

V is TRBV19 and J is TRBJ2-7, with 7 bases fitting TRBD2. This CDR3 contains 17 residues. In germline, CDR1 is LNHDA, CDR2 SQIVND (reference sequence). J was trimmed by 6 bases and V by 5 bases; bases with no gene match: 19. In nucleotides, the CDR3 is TGTGCCAGTAGTTGGGGGATAAGTAAAGCGGGGATCGGCGAGCAGTACTTC. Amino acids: CASSWGISKAGIGEQYF. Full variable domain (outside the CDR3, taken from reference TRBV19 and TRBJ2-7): DGGITQSPKYLFRKEGQNVTLSCEQNLNHDAMYWYRQDPGQGLRLIYYSQIVNDFQKGDIAEGYSVSREKKESFPLTVTSAQKNPTAFYLCASSWGISKAGIGEQYFGPGTRLTVT.

CDR3 loop: CASSSGQGINEQFF. The CDR3 DNA follows: TGTGCCAGCAGCTCGGGACAGGGGATCAATGAGCAGTTCTTC. This sequence joins TRBV7-9 and TRBJ2-1; 10 nucleotides agree with TRBD1. Germline trimming cut 4 bases from V and 6 bases from J; bases unmatched to any gene: 3. This CDR3 is built from 14 residues. From germline, CDR1 is SEHNR and CDR2 FQNEAQ (reference sequence).

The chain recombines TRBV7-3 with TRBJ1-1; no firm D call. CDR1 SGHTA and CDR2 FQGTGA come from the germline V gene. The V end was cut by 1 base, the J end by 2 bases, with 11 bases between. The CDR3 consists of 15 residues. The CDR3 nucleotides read TGTGCCAGCAGCTTAATGGGAGGGCATAACACTGAAGCTTTCTTT. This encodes CASSLMGGHNTEAFF.

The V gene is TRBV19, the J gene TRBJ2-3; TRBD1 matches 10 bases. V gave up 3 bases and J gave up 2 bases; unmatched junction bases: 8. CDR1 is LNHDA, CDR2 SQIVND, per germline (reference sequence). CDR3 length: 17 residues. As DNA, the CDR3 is TGTGCCAGTAGTATGGGCCGGACAGGGGGATTCACAGATACGCAGTATTTT. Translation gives CASSMGRTGGFTDTQYF. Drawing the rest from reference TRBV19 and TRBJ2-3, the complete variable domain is DGGITQSPKYLFRKEGQNVTLSCEQNLNHDAMYWYRQDPGQGLRLIYYSQIVNDFQKGDIAEGYSVSREKKESFPLTVTSAQKNPTAFYLCASSMGRTGGFTDTQYFGPGTRLTVL.

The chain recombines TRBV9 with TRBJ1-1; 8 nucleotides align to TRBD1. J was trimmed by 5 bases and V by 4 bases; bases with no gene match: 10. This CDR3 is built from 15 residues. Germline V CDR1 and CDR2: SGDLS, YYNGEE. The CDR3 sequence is CASSIGQGSETEAFF. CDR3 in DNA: TGTGCCAGCAGCATTGGACAGGGATCGGAGACTGAAGCTTTCTTT.

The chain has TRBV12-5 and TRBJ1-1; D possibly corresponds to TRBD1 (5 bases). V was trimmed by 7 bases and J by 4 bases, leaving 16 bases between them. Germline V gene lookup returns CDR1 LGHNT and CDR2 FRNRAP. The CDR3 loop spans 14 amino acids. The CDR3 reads CASAGEGLATEAFF. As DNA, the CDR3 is TGTGCTAGTGCGGGGGAGGGACTGGCCACTGAAGCTTTCTTT. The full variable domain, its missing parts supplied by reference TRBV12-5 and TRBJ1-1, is DARVTQTPRHKVTEMGQEVTMRCQPILGHNTVFWYRQTMMQGLELLAYFRNRAPLDDSGMPKDRFSAEMPDATLATLKIQPSEPRDSAVYFCASAGEGLATEAFFGQGTRLTVV.

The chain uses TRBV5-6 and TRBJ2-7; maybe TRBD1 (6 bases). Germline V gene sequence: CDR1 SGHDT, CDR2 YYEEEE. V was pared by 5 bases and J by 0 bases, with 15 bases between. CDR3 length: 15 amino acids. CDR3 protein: CASRSGQTLSYEQYF. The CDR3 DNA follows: TGTGCCAGCAGAAGCGGACAGACCCTCTCCTACGAGCAGTACTTC. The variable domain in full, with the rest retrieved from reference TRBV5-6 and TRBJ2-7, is DAGVTQSPTHLIKTRGQQVTLRCSPKSGHDTVSWYQQALGQGPQFIFQYYEEEERQRGNFPDRFSGHQFPNYSSELNVNALLLGDSALYLCASRSGQTLSYEQYFGPGTRLTVT.

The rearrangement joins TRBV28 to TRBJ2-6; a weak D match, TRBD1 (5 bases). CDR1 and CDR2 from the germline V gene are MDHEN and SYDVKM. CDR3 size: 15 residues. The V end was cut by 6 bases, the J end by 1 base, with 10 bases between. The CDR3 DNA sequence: TGTGCCAGCAGCCACCAGGGATCTGGGGCCAACGTCCTGACTTTC. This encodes CASSHQGSGANVLTF.

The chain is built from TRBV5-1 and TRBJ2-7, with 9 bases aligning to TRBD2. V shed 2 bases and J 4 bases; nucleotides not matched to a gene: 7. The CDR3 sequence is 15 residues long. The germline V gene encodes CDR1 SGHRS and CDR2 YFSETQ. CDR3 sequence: CASSFSREGGYEQYF. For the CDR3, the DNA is TGCGCCAGCAGCTTTTCGCGGGAGGGCGGGTACGAGCAGTACTTC.

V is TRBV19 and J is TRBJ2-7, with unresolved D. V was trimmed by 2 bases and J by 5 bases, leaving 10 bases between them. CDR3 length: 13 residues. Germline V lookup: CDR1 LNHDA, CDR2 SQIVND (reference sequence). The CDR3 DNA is TGTGCCAGTAGTATAAGCGACCTCAACGAGCAGTACTTC. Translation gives CASSISDLNEQYF.

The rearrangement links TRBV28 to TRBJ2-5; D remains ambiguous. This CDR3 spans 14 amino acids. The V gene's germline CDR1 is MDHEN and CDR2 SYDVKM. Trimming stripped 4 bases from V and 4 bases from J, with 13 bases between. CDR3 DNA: TGTGCCAGCAGTTCCCCGGTCAAGTCAGAGACCCAGTACTTC. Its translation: CASSSPVKSETQYF.

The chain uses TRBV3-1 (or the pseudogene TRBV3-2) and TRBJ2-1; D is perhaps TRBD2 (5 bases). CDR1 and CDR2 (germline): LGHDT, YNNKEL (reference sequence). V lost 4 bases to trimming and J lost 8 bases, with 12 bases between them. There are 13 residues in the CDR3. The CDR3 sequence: CASSPAGIYEQFF. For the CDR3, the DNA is TGTGCCAGCAGCCCGGCCGGGATATATGAGCAGTTCTTC.

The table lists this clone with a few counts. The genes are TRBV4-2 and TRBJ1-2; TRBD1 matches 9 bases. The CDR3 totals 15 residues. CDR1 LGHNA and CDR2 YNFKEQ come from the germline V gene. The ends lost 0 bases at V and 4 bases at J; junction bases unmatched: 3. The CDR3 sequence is CASSQEDRGTYGYTF. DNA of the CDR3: TGTGCCAGCAGCCAAGAGGACAGGGGAACCTATGGCTACACCTTC.

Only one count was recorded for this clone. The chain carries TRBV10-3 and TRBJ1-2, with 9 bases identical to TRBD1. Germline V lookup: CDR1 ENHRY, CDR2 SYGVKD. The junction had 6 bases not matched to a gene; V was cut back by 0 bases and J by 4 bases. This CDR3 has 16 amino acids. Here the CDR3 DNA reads TGTGCCATCAGTGAGTCCCATAAACAGGGGGCCTATGGCTACACCTTC. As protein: CAISESHKQGAYGYTF.

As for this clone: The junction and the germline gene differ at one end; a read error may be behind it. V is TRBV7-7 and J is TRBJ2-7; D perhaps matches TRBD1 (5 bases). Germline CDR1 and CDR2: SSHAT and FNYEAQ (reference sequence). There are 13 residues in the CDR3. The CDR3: CASSLWKGYEQYF. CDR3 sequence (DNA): TGTGCTAGCAGCTTATGGAAGGGGTACGAGCAGTACTTC.

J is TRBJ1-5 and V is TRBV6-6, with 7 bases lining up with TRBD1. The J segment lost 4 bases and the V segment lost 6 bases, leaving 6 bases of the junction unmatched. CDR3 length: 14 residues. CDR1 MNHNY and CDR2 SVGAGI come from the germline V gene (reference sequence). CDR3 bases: TGTGCCAGCAGGGCAGGGGGAGGTAATCAGCCCCAGCATTTT. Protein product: CASRAGGGNQPQHF.

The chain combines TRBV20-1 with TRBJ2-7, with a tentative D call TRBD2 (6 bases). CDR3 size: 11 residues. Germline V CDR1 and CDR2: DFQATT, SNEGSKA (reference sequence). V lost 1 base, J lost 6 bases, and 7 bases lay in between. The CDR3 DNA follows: TGCAGTGCTAGAGGCGGGGCCGAGCAGTACTTC. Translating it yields CSARGGAEQYF.

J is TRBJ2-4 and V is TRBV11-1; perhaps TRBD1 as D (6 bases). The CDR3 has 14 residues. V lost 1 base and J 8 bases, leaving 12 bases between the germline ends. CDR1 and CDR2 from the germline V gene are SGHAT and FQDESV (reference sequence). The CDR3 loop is CASSLGTAPDIQYF. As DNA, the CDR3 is TGTGCCAGCAGCTTAGGGACAGCCCCCGACATTCAGTACTTC. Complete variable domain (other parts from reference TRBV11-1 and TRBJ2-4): EAEVAQSPRYKITEKSQAVAFWCDPISGHATLYWYRQILGQGPELLVQFQDESVVDDSQLPKDRFSAERLKGVDSTLKIQPAELGDSAMYLCASSLGTAPDIQYFGAGTRLSVL.

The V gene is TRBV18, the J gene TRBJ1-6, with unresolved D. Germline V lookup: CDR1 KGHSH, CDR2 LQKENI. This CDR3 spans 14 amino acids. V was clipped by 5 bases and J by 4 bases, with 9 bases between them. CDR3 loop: CASSSAGYNSPLHF. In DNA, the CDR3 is TGTGCCAGCTCATCCGCGGGATATAATTCACCCCTCCACTTT.

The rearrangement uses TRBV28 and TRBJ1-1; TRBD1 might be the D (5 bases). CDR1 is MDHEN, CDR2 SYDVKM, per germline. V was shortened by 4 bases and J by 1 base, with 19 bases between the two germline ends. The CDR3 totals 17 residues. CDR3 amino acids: CASSSPFWGLRNTEAFF. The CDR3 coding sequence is TGTGCCAGCAGTTCCCCGTTCTGGGGCCTGAGGAACACTGAAGCTTTCTTT.

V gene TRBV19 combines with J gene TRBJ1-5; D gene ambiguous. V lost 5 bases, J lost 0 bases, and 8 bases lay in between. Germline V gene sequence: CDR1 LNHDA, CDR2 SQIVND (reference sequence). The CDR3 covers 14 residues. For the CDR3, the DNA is TGTGCCAGTAGTGGCAAGAATAGCAATCAGCCCCAGCATTTT. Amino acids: CASSGKNSNQPQHF.